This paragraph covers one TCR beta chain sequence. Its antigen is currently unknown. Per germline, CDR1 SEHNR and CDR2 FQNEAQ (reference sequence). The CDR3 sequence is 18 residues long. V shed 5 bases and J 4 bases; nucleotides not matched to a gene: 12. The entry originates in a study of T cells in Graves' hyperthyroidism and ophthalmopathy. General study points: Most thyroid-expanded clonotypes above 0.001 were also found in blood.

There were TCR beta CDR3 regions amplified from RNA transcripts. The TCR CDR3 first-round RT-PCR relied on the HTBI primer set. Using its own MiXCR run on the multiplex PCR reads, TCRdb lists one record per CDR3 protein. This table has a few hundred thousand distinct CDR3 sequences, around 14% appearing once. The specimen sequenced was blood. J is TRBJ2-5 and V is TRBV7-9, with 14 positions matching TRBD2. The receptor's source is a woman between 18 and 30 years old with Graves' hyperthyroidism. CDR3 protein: CASSPLGLAGVGRETQYF. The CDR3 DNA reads TGTGCCAGCAGCCCCCTGGGACTAGCGGGAGTTGGGAGAGAGACCCAGTACTTC.